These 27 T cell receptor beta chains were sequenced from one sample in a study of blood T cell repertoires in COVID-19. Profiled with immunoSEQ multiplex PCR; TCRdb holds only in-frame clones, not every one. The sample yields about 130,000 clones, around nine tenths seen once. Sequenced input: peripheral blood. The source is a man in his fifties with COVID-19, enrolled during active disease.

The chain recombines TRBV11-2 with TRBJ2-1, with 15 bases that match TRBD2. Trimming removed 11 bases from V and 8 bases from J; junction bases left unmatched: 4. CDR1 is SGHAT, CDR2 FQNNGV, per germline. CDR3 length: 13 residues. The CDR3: CAGGTSGRHEQFF. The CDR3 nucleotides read TGTGCCGGAGGGACTAGCGGGAGGCATGAGCAGTTCTTC.

CDR3 loop: CASSQDSGTGEETQYF. In DNA form, the CDR3 reads TGTGCCAGCAGCCAAGACTCCGGGACAGGGGAAGAGACCCAGTACTTC. The chain couples TRBV3-1 (or the pseudogene TRBV3-2) to TRBJ2-5, with 10 bases fitting TRBD1. The V segment lost 0 bases and the J segment 3 bases; nucleotides outside the gene matches: 4. Germline V lookup: CDR1 LGHDT, CDR2 YNNKEL (reference sequence). There are 16 residues in the CDR3.

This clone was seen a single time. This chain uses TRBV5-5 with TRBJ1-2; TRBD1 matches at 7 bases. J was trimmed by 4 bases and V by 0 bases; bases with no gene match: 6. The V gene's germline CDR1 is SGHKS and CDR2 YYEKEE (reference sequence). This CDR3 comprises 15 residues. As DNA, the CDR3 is TGTGCCAGCAGCTTGGGAGACAGGGATTTCTATGGCTACACCTTC. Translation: CASSLGDRDFYGYTF.

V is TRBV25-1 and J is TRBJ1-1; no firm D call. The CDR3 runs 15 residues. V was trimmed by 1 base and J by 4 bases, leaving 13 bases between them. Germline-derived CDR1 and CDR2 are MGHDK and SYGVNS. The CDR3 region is CASSEFTTASTEAFF. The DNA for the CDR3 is TGTGCCAGCAGTGAATTTACCACAGCAAGCACTGAAGCTTTCTTT.

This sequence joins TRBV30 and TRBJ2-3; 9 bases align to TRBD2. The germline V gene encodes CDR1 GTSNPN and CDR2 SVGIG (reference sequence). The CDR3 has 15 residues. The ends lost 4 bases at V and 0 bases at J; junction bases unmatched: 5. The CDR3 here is CAWTPGLASTDTQYF. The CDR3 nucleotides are TGTGCCTGGACCCCGGGACTAGCTAGCACAGATACGCAGTATTTT.

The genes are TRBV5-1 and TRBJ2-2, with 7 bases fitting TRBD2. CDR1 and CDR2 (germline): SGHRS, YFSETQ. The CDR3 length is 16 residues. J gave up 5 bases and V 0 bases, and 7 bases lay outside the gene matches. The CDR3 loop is CASSLVASGGTGELFF. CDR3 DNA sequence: TGCGCCAGCAGCTTGGTGGCTAGCGGAGGGACCGGGGAGCTGTTTTTT.

The CDR3 DNA follows: TGTGCCAGCAGTTTATCTGGGACAGGGGGCAAAGCTTTCTTT. Its translation: CASSLSGTGGKAFF. The chain recombines TRBV28 with TRBJ1-1, with TRBD1 matching 12 bases. The CDR3 contains 14 residues. V dropped 1 base and J dropped 9; count of bases not matched to a gene: 3. CDR1 and CDR2 (germline): MDHEN, SYDVKM.

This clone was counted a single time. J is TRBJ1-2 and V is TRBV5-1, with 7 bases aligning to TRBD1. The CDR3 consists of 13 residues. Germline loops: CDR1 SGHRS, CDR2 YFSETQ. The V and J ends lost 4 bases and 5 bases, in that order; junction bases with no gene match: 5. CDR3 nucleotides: TGCGCCAGCAGCCTGGGGACAGATTATGGCTACACCTTC. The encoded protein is CASSLGTDYGYTF. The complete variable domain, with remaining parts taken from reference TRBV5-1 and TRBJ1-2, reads KAGVTQTPRYLIKTRGQQVTLSCSPISGHRSVSWYQQTPGQGLQFLFEYFSETQRNKGNFPGRFSGRQFSNSRSEMNVSTLELGDSALYLCASSLGTDYGYTFGSGTRLTVV.

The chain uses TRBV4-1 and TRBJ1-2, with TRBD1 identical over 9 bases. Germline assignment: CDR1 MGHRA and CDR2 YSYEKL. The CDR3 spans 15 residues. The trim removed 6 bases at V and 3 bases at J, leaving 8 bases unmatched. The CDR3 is CASRQTGGKYYGYTF. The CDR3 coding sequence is TGCGCCAGCAGACAGACAGGGGGTAAATACTATGGCTACACCTTC.

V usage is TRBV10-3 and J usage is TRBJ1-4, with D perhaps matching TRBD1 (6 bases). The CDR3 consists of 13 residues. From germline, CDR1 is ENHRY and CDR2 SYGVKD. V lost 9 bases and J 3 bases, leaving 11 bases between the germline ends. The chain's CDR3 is CAIQGAANEKLFF. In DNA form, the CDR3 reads TGTGCCATACAGGGTGCCGCTAATGAAAAACTGTTTTTT.

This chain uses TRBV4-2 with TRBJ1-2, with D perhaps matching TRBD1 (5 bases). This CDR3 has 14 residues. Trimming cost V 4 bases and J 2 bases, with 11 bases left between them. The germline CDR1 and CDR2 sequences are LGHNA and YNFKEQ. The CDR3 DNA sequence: TGTGCCAGCAGCCGAGAGGACAAGAACTATGGCTACACCTTC. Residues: CASSREDKNYGYTF.

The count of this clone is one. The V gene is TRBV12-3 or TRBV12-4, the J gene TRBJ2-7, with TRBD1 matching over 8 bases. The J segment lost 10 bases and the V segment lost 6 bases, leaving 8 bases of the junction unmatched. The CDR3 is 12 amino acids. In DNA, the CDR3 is TGTGCCAGCAGGCCCGGACAGGGAGATCAGTACTTC. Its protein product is CASRPGQGDQYF.

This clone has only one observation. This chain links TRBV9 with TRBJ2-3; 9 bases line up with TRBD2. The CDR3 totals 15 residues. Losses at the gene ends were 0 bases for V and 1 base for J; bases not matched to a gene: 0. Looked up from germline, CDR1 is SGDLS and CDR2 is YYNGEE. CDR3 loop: CASSVGTSGTDTQYF. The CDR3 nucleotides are TGTGCCAGCAGCGTAGGGACTAGCGGCACAGATACGCAGTATTTT.

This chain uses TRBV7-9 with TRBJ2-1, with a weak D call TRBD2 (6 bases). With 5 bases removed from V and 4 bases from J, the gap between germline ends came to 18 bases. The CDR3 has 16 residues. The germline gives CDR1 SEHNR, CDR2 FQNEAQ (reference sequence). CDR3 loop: CASSTFTGTRYNEQFF. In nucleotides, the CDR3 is TGTGCCAGCAGCACTTTTACCGGGACTCGGTACAATGAGCAGTTCTTC.

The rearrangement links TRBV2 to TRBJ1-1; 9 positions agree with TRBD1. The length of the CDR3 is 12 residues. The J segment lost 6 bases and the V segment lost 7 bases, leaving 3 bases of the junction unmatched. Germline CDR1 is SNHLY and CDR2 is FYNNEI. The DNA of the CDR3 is TGTGCCAGCAACACAGGGGGCGCTGAAGCTTTCTTT. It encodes CASNTGGAEAFF.

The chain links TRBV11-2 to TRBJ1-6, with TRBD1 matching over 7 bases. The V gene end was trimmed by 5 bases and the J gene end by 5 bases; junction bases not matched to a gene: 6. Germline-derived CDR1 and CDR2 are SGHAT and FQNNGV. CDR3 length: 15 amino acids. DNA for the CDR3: TGTGCCAGCAGCCGGGGTGGGACAGATAATTCACCCCTCCACTTT. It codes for CASSRGGTDNSPLHF. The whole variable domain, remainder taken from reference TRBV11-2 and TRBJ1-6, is EAGVAQSPRYKIIEKRQSVAFWCNPISGHATLYWYQQILGQGPKLLIQFQNNGVVDDSQLPKDRFSAERLKGVDSTLKIQPAKLEDSAVYLCASSRGGTDNSPLHFGNGTRLTVT.

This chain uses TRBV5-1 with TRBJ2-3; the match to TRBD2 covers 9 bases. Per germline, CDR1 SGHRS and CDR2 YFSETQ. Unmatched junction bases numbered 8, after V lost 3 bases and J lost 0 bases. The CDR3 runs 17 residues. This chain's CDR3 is CASSYGSGTSSTDTQYF. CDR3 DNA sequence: TGCGCCAGCAGCTACGGTTCCGGGACTAGCAGCACAGATACGCAGTATTTT.

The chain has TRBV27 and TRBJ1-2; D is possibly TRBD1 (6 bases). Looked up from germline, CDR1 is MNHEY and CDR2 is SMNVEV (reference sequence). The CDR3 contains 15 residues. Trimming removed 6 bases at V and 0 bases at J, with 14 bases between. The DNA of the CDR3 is TGTGCCAGCAGCCCCGCGCACAGGGCTAACTATGGCTACACCTTC. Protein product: CASSPAHRANYGYTF.

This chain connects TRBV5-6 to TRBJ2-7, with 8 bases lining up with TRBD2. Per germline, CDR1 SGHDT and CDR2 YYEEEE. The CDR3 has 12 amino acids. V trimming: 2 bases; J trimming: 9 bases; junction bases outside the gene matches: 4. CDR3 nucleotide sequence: TGTGCCAGCAGCTTAACGGGGGGGCGGCAGTACGTC. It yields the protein CASSLTGGRQYV.

CDR3 sequence reads: CASSQGAGGWETQYF. CDR3 bases: TGCGCCAGCAGCCAAGGGGCAGGGGGCTGGGAGACCCAGTACTTC. The rearrangement joins TRBV4-1 to TRBJ2-5, with 8 bases that match TRBD1. Trimming removed 1 base from V and 5 bases from J; junction bases left unmatched: 6. This CDR3 has 15 residues. Germline V gives CDR1 MGHRA, CDR2 YSYEKL.

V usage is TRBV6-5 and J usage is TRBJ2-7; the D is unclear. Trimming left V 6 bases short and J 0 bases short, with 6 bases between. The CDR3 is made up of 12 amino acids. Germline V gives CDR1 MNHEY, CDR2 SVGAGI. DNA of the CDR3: TGTGCCAGCAGGTTGAGCTCCTACGAGCAGTACTTC. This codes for CASRLSSYEQYF.

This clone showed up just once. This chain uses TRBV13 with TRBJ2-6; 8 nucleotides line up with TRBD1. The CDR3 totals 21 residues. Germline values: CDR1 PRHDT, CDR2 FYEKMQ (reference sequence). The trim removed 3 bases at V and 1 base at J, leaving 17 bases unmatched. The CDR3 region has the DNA TGTGCCAGCAGCTTGGGGGCGGGGACAGGAAGATCAGTTTCTGGGGCCAACGTCCTGACTTTC. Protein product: CASSLGAGTGRSVSGANVLTF.

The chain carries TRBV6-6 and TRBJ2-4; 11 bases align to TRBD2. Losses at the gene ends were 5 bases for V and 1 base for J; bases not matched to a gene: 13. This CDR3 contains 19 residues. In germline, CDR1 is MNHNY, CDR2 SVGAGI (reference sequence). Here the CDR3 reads CASSPGLTSGSLAKNIQYF. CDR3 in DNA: TGTGCCAGCAGTCCCGGACTTACTAGCGGGAGCTTGGCCAAAAACATTCAGTACTTC.

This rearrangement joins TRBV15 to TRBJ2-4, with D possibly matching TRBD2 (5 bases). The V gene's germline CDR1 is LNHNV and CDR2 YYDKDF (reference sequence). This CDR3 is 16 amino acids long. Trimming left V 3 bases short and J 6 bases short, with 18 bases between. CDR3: CATSRDIALESNIQYF. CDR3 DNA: TGTGCCACCAGCAGGGATATAGCGTTGGAATCAAACATTCAGTACTTC.

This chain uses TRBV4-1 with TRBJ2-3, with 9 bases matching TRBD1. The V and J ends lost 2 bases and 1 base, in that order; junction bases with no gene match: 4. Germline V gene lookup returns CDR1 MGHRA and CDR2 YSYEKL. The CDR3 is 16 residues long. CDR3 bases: TGCGCCAGCAGCCAACTAAGGACAGGGGGCACAGATACGCAGTATTTT. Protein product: CASSQLRTGGTDTQYF.

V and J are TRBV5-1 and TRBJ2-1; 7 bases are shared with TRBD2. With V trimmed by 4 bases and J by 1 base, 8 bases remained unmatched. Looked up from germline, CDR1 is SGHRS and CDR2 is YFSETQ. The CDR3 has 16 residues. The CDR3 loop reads CASSGVAGESYNEQFF. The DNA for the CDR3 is TGCGCCAGCAGCGGGGTGGCGGGAGAGTCCTACAATGAGCAGTTCTTC.

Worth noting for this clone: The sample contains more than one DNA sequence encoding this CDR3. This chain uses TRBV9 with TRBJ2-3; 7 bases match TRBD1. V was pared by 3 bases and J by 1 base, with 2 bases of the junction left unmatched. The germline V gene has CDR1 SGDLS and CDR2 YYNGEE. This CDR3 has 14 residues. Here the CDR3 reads CASSADRGTDTQYF. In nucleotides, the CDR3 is TGTGCCAGCAGCGCAGACAGGGGCACAGATACGCAGTATTTT.